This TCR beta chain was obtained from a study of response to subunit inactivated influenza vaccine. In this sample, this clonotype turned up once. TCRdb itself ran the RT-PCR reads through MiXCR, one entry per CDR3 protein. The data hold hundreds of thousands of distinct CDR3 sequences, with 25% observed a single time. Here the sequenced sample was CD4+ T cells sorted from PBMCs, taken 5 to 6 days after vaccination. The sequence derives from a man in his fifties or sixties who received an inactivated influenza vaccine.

The CDR3 DNA reads as TGTGCCAGCAGTTTAGGCGGTCCCCTTTTAGAGACCCAGTACTTC. Protein sequence: CASSLGGPLLETQYF. The chain recombines TRBV28 with TRBJ2-5, with D unclear. Germline-derived CDR1 and CDR2 are MDHEN and SYDVKM. The CDR3 length is 15 residues. The V gene lost 2 bases and the J gene lost 4 bases, with 14 bases spanning the gap.